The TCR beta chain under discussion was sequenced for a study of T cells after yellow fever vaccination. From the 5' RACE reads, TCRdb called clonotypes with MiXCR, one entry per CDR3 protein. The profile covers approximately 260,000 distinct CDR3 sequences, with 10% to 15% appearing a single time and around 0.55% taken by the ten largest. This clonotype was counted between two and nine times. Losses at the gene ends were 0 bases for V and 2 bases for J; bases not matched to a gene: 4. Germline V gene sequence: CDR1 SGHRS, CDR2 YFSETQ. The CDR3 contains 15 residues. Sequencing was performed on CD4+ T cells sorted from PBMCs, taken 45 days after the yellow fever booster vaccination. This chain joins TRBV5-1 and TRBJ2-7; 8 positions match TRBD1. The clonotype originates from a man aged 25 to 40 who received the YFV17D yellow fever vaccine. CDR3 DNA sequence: TGCGCCAGCAGCTTGGGGACAGGGAAAACCTACGAGCAGTACTTC. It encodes CASSLGTGKTYEQYF. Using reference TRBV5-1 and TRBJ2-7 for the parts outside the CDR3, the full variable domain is KAGVTQTPRYLIKTRGQQVTLSCSPISGHRSVSWYQQTPGQGLQFLFEYFSETQRNKGNFPGRFSGRQFSNSRSEMNVSTLELGDSALYLCASSLGTGKTYEQYFGPGTRLTVT.